Below, one T cell receptor beta chain is given with its context. Antigen: not known. The V end lost 3 bases, the J end lost 0 bases, and 17 bases lay between the germline ends. The germline V gene has CDR1 KGHSH and CDR2 LQKENI. The CDR3 sequence is 17 residues long. The sample is drawn from a study of beta chain features in type 1 diabetes. The isolated RNA, all of it, was reverse transcribed, so expressed TCRB transcripts were what got sequenced. TCRdb's table, derived via immunoSEQ multiplex PCR, lists solely in-frame clones and lacks some. The sample has 300,000 to 400,000 clones; about 14% are singletons. Study-level points and caveats: All four CD4+ subsets of Type 1 diabetes patients contained TCRB CDR3s that were moderately but significantly shorter.

This receptor was identified in a woman in her late teens or twenties with type 1 diabetes. Sequenced input: naive CD4+ T cells from blood. This rearrangement joins TRBV18 to TRBJ1-1, with D perhaps matching TRBD1 (5 bases). The DNA for the CDR3 is TGTGCCAGCTCACCCTCGACGGGCAGGGTCATGAACACTGAAGCTTTCTTT. Translating it yields CASSPSTGRVMNTEAFF.